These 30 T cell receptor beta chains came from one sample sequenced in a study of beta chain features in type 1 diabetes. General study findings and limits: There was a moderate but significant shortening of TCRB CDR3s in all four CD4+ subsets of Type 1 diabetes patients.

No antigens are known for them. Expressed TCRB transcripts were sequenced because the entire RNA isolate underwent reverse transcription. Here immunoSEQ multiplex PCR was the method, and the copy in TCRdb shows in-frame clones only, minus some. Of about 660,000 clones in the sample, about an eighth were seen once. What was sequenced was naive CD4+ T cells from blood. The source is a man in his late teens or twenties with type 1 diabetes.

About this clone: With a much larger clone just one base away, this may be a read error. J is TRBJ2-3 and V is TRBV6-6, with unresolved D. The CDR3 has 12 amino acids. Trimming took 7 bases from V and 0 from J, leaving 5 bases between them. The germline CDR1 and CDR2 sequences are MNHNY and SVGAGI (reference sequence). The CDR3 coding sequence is TGTGCCAGCACCTTTAGCACAGATACGCAGTATTTT. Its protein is CASTFSTDTQYF.

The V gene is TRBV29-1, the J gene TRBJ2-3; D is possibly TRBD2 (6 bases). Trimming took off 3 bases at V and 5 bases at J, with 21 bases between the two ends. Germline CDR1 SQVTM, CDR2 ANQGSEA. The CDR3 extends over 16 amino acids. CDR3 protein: CSVDGGTGVTIDTQYF. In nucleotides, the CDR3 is TGCAGCGTTGATGGCGGGACGGGGGTCACTATAGATACGCAGTATTTT.

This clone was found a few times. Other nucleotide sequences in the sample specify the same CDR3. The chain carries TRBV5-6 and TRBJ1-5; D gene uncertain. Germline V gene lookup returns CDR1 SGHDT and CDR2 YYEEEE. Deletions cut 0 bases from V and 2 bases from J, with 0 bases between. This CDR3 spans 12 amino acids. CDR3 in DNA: TGTGCCAGCAGCTTGGGCAATCAGCCCCAGCATTTT. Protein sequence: CASSLGNQPQHF.

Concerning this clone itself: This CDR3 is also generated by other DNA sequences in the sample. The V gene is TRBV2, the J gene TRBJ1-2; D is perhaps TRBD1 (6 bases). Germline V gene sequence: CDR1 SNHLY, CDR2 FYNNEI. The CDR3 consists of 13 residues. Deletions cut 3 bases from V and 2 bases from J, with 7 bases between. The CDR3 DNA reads TGTGCCAGCAGTGAGGGGGCGAACTATGGCTACACCTTC. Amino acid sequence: CASSEGANYGYTF.

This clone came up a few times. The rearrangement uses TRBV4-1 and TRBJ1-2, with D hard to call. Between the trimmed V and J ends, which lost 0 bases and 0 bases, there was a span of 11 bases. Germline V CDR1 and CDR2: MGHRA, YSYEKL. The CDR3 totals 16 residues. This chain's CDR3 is CASSQEGSRTNYGYTF. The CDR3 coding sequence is TGCGCCAGCAGCCAAGAAGGTTCCAGGACTAACTATGGCTACACCTTC.

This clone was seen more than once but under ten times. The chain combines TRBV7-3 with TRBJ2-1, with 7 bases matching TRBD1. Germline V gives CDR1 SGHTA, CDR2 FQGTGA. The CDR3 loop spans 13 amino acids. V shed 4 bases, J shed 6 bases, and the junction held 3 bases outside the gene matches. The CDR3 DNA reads TGTGCCAGCAGCTCAGACAGGGTCAATGAGCAGTTCTTC. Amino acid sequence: CASSSDRVNEQFF.

CDR3 DNA: TGTGCCAGCTCGGGCCCTACCGGGGAGCTGTTTTTT. It is translated as CASSGPTGELFF. V is TRBV28 and J is TRBJ2-2; no firm D call. V gave up 8 bases and J gave up 5 bases, with 9 bases separating them. There are 12 residues in the CDR3. The germline CDR1 and CDR2 sequences are MDHEN and SYDVKM. The entire variable domain, with the rest obtained from reference TRBV28 and TRBJ2-2, is as follows: DVKVTQSSRYLVKRTGEKVFLECVQDMDHENMFWYRQDPGLGLRLIYFSYDVKMKEKGDIPEGYSVSREKKERFSLILESASTNQTSMYLCASSGPTGELFFGEGSRLTVL.

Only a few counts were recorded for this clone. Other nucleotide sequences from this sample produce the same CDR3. This chain's CDR3 is CASSPGTGNTEAFF. The CDR3 coding sequence is TGTGCCAGCTCACCTGGGACAGGAAACACTGAAGCTTTCTTT. The chain combines TRBV18 with TRBJ1-1; TRBD1 matches 8 bases. CDR1 and CDR2 (germline): KGHSH, LQKENI. With V trimmed by 3 bases and J by 2 bases, 2 bases remained unmatched. There are 14 residues in the CDR3.

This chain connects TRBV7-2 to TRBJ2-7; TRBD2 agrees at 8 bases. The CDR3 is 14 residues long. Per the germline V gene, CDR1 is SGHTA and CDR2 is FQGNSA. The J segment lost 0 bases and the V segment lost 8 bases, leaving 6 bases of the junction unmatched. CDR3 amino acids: CASREGGGSYEQYF. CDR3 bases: TGTGCCAGCCGGGAGGGGGGAGGCTCCTACGAGCAGTACTTC.

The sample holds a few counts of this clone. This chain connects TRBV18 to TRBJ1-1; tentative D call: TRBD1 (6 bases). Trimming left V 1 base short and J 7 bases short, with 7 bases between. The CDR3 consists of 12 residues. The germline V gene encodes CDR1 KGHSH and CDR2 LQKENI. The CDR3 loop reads CASSPQGGEAFF. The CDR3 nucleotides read TGTGCCAGCTCACCACAGGGGGGTGAAGCTTTCTTT.

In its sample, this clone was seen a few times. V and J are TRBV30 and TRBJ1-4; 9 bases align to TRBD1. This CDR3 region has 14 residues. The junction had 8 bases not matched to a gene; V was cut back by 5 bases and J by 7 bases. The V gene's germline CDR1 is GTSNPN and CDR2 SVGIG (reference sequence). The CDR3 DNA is TGTGCCTGGGGCTCCTGGGACAGGGCTGAAAAACTGTTTTTT. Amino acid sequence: CAWGSWDRAEKLFF.

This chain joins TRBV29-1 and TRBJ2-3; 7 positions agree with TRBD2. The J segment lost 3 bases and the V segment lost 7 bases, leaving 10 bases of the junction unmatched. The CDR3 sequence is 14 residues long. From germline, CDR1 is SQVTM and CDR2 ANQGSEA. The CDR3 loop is CSARARAGTDTQYF. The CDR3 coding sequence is TGCAGCGCTCGGGCCCGAGCGGGGACAGATACGCAGTATTTT.

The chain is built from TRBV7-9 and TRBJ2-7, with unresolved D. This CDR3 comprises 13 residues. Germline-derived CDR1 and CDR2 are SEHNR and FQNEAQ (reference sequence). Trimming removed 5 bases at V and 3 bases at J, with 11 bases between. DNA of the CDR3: TGTGCCAGCAGCCCGACAACCGTCTACGAGCAGTACTTC. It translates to CASSPTTVYEQYF.

CDR3 protein: CASSARGASYGYTF. CDR3 coding DNA: TGTGCCAGCAGTGCCCGGGGAGCGAGCTATGGCTACACCTTC. The chain combines TRBV2 with TRBJ1-2; D unresolved. V was clipped by 4 bases and J by 4 bases, with 13 bases between them. CDR3 size: 14 residues. Germline CDR1 reads SNHLY; CDR2 reads FYNNEI. The whole variable domain, filled in from reference TRBV2 and TRBJ1-2, reads EPEVTQTPSHQVTQMGQEVILRCVPISNHLYFYWYRQILGQKVEFLVSFYNNEISEKSEIFDDQFSVERPDGSNFTLKIRSTKLEDSAMYFCASSARGASYGYTFGSGTRLTVV.

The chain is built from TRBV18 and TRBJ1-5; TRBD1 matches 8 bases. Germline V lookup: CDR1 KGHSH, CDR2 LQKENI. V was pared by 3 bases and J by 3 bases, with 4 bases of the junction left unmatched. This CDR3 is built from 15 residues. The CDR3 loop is CASSPTGGNNQPQHF. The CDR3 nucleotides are TGTGCCAGCTCACCCACAGGGGGGAACAATCAGCCCCAGCATTTT.

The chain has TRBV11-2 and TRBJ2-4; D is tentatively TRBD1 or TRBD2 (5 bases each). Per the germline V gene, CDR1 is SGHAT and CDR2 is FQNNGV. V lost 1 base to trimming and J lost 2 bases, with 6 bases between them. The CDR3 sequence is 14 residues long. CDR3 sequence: CASSLGGTKNIQYF. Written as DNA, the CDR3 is TGTGCCAGCAGCTTAGGGGGGACCAAAAACATTCAGTACTTC.

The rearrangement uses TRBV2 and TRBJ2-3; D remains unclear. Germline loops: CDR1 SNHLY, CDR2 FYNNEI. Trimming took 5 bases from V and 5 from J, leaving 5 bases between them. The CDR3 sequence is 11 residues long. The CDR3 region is CASSYGDTQYF. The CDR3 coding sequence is TGTGCCAGCAGTTACGGAGATACGCAGTATTTT. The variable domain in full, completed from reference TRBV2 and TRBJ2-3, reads EPEVTQTPSHQVTQMGQEVILRCVPISNHLYFYWYRQILGQKVEFLVSFYNNEISEKSEIFDDQFSVERPDGSNFTLKIRSTKLEDSAMYFCASSYGDTQYFGPGTRLTVL.

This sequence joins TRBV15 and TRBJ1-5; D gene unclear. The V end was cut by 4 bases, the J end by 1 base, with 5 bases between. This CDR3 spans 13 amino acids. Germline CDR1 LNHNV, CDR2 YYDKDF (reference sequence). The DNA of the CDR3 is TGTGCCACCAGCATAAGGAGCAATCAGCCCCAGCATTTT. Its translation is CATSIRSNQPQHF.

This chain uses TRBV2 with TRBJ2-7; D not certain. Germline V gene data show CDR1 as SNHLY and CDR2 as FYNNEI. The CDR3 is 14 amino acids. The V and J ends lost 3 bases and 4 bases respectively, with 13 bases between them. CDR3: CASSDRPVGYEQYF. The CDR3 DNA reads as TGTGCCAGCAGTGATCGGCCCGTGGGATACGAGCAGTACTTC. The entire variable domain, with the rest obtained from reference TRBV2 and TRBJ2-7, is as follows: EPEVTQTPSHQVTQMGQEVILRCVPISNHLYFYWYRQILGQKVEFLVSFYNNEISEKSEIFDDQFSVERPDGSNFTLKIRSTKLEDSAMYFCASSDRPVGYEQYFGPGTRLTVT.

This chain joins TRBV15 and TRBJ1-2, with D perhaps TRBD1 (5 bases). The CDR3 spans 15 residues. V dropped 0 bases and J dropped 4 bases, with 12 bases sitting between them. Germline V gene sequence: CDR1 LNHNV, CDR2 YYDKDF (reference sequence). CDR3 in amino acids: CATSRDRTRPYGYTF. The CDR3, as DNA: TGTGCCACCAGCAGAGACCGGACAAGACCCTATGGCTACACCTTC.

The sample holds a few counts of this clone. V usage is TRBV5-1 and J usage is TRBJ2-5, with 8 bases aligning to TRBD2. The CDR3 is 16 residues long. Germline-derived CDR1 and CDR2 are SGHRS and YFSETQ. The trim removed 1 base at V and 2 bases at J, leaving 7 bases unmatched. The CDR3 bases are TGCGCCAGCAGCTTGCTATCGGGACTAGGGCAAGAGACCCAGTACTTC. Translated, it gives CASSLLSGLGQETQYF.

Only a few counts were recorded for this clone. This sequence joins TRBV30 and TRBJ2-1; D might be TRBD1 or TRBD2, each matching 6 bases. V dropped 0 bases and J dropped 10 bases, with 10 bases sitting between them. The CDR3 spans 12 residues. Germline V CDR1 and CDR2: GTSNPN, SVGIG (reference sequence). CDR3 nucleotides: TGTGCCTGGAGTGTCGGGGGCGGAGAGCAGTTCTTC. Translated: CAWSVGGGEQFF.

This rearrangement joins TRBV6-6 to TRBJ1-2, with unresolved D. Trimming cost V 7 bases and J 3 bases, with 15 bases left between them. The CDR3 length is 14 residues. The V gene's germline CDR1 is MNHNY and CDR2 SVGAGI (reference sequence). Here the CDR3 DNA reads TGTGCCAGCACCAGGTGGGGTTTCGACTATGGCTACACCTTC. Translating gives CASTRWGFDYGYTF.

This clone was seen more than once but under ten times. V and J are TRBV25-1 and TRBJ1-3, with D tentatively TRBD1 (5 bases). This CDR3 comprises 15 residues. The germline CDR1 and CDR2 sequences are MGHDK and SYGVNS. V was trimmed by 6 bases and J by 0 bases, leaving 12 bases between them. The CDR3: CASRDGTSSGNTIYF. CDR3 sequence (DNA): TGTGCCAGCAGGGACGGGACGTCCTCTGGAAACACCATATATTTT.

The CDR3 sequence is CASSGTQVLTDTQYF. The CDR3 DNA reads TGTGCCAGCAGTGGGACTCAGGTTCTCACAGATACGCAGTATTTT. This chain connects TRBV28 to TRBJ2-3; possibly TRBD2 for D (6 bases). The germline V gene has CDR1 MDHEN and CDR2 SYDVKM. Trimming left V 5 bases short and J 2 bases short, with 14 bases between. The CDR3 totals 15 residues.

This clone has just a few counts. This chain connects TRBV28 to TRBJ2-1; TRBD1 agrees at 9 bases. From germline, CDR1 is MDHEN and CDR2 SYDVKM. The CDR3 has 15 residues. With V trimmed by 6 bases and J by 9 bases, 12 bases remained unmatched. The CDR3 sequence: CASSNSGTGISEQFF. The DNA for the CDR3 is TGTGCCAGCAGCAATTCCGGGACAGGGATAAGTGAGCAGTTCTTC. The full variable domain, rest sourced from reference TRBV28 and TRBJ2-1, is DVKVTQSSRYLVKRTGEKVFLECVQDMDHENMFWYRQDPGLGLRLIYFSYDVKMKEKGDIPEGYSVSREKKERFSLILESASTNQTSMYLCASSNSGTGISEQFFGPGTRLTVL.

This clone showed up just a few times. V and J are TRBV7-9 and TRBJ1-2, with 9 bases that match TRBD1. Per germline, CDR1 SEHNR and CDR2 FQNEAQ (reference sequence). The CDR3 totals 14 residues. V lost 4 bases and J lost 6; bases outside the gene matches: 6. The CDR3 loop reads CASSSWTGADGYTF. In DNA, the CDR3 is TGTGCCAGCAGCTCCTGGACAGGGGCGGATGGCTACACCTTC.

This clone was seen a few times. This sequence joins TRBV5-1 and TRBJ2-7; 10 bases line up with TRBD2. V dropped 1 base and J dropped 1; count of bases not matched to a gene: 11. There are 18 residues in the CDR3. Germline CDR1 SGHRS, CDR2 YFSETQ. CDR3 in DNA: TGCGCCAGCAGCTTGAAGGGACTAGCGTCCCGAGGATCCTACGAGCAGTACTTC. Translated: CASSLKGLASRGSYEQYF.

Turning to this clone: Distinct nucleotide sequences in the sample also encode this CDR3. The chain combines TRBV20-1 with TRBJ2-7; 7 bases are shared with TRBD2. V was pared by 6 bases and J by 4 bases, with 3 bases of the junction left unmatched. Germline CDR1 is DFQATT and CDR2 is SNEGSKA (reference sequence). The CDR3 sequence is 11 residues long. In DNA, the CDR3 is TGCAGTGCCCCCGGGGGGTACGAGCAGTACTTC. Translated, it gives CSAPGGYEQYF.

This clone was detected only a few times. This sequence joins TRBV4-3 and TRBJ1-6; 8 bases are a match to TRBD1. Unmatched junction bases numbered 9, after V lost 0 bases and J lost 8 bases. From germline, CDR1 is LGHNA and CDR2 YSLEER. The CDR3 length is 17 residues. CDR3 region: CASSQDLDRGRDSPLHF. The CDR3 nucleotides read TGCGCCAGCAGCCAAGATCTCGACAGGGGAAGGGATTCACCCCTCCACTTT.